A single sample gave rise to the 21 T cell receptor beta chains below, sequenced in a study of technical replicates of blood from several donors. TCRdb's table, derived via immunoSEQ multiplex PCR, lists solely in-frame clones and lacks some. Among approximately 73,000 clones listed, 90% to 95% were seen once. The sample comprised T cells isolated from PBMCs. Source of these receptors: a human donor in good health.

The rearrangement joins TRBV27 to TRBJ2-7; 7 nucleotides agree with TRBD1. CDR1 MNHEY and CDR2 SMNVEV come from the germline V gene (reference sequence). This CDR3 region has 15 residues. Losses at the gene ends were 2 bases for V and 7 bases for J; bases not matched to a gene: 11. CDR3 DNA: TGTGCCAGCAGTTTAACCGGGACAGAACCGGGGGAGCAGTACTTC. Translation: CASSLTGTEPGEQYF.

CDR3 sequence: CASSVMAGLRDEQFF. The CDR3 nucleotides read TGTGCCAGCAGCGTAATGGCAGGGCTCAGGGATGAGCAGTTCTTC. The rearrangement joins TRBV9 to TRBJ2-1; weak D call: TRBD1 (5 bases). The CDR3 is 15 residues long. Germline-derived CDR1 and CDR2 are SGDLS and YYNGEE. The V end was cut by 1 base, the J end by 8 bases, with 16 bases between. The whole variable domain, filled in from reference TRBV9 and TRBJ2-1, reads DSGVTQTPKHLITATGQRVTLRCSPRSGDLSVYWYQQSLDQGLQFLIQYYNGEERAKGNILERFSAQQFPDLHSELNLSSLELGDSALYFCASSVMAGLRDEQFFGPGTRLTVL.

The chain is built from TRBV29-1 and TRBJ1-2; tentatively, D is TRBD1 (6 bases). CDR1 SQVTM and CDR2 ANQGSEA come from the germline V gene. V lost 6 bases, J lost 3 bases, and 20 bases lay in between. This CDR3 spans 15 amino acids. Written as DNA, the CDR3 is TGCAGCGTAAGGGACATAACGAAGGGCGACTATGGCTACACCTTC. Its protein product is CSVRDITKGDYGYTF.

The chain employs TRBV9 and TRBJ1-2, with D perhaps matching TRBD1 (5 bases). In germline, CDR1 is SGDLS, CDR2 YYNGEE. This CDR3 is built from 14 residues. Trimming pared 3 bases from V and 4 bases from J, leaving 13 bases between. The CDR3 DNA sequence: TGTGCCAGCAGCGGAGACAGCGAACGCTATGGCTACACCTTC. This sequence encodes CASSGDSERYGYTF.

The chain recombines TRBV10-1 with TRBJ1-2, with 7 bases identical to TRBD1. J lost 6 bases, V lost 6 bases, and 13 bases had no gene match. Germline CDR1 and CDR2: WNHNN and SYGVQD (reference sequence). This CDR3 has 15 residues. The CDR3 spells CASRSQGGGNDGYTF. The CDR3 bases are TGCGCCAGCAGATCGCAGGGGGGTGGTAATGATGGCTACACCTTC.

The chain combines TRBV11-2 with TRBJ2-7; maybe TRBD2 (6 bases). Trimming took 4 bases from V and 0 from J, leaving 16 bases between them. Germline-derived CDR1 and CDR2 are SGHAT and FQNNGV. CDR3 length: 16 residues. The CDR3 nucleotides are TGTGCCAGCAGCTGGGTATTGGCGGGGAGCTCCTACGAGCAGTACTTC. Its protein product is CASSWVLAGSSYEQYF.

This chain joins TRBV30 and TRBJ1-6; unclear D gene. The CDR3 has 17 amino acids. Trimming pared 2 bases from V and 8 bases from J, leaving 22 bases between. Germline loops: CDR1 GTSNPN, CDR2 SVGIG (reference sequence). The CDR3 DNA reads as TGTGCCTGGAGTAAAGGGAAATGGACTGCGGGCGATTCACCCCTCCACTTT. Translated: CAWSKGKWTAGDSPLHF.

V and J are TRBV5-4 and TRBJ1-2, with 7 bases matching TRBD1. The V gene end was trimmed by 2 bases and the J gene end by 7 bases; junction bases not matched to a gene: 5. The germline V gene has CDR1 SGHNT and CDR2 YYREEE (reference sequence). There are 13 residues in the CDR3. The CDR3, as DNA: TGTGCCAGCAGCTTTTCCGGACAGGCTGGCTACACCTTC. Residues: CASSFSGQAGYTF.

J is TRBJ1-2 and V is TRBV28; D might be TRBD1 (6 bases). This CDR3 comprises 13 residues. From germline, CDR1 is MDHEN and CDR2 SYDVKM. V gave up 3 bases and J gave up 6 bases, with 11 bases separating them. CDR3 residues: CASSLGTSDGYTF. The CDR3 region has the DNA TGTGCCAGCAGTTTGGGGACATCGGATGGCTACACCTTC.

Written as DNA, the CDR3 is TGTGCCAGCAGTCCCTGGACAGGAGTCAATCAGCCCCAGCATTTT. This encodes CASSPWTGVNQPQHF. This sequence joins TRBV2 and TRBJ1-5; 7 bases agree with TRBD1. Germline values: CDR1 SNHLY, CDR2 FYNNEI. V lost 5 bases and J lost 3; bases outside the gene matches: 7. This CDR3 comprises 15 residues.

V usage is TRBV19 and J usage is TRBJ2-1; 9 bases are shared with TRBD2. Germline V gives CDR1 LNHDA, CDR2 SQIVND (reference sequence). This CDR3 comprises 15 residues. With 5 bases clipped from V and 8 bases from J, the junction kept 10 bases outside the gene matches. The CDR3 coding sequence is TGTGCCAGTAGTTTATTTAGCGGGAGTGTGGATGAGCAGTTCTTC. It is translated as CASSLFSGSVDEQFF.

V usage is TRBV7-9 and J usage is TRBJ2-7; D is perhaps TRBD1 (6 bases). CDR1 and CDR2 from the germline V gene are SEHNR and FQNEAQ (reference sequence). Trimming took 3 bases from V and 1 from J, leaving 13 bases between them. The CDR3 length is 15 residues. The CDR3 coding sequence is TGTGCCAGCAGCTTTAACGGGGACACTTCCTACGAGCAGTACTTC. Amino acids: CASSFNGDTSYEQYF.

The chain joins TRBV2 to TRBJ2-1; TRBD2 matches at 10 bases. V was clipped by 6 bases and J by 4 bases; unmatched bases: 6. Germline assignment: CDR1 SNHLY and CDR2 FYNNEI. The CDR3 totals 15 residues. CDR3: CASRTLAGDYNEQFF. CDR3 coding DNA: TGTGCCAGCAGGACGCTAGCGGGGGATTACAATGAGCAGTTCTTC.

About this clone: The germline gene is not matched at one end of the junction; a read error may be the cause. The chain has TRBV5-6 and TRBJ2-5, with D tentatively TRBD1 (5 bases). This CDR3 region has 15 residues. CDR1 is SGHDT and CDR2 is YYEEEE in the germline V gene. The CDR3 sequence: CAGRYDRGVQETQYF. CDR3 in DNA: TGTGCCGGCAGGTATGACAGAGGCGTCCAAGAGACCCAGTACTTC.

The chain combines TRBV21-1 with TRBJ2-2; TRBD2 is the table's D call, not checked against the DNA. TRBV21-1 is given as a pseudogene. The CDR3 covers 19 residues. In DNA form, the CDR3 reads TGTGCCAGCAGCAAAACGGGACTAGCGGGGGGGCAGAACACCGGGGAGCTGTTTTTT. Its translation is CASSKTGLAGGQNTGELFF.

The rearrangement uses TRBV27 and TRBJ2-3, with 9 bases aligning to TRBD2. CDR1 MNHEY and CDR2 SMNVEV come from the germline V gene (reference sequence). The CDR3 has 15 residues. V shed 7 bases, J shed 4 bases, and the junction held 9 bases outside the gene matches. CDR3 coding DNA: TGTGCCAGCATAGATAGCGGGAGTGCGGCAGATACGCAGTATTTT. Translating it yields CASIDSGSAADTQYF.

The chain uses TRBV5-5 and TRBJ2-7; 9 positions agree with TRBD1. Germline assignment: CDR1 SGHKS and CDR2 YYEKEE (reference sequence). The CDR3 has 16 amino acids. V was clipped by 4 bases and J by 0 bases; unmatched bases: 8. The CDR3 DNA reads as TGTGCCAGCAGCGAATATCCGGGACAGGGCTCCTACGAGCAGTACTTC. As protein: CASSEYPGQGSYEQYF.

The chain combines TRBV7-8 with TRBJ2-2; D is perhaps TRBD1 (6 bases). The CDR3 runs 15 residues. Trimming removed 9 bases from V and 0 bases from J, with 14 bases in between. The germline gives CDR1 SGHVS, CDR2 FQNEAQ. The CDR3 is CASSGQLSNTGELFF. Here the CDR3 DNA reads TGTGCCAGTAGTGGACAGCTATCGAACACCGGGGAGCTGTTTTTT.

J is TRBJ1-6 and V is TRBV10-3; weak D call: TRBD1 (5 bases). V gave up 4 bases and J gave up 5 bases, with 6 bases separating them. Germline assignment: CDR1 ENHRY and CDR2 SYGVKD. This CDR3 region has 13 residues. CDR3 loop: CAISGQNNSPLHF. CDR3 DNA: TGTGCCATCAGTGGACAGAATAATTCACCCCTCCACTTT.

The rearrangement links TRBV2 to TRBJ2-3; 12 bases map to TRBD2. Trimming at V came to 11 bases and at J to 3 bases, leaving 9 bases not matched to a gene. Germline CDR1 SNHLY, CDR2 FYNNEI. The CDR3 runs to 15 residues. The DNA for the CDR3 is TGTGCCTGCTCCGGACTAGCGGGGACTACAGATACGCAGTATTTT. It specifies CACSGLAGTTDTQYF.

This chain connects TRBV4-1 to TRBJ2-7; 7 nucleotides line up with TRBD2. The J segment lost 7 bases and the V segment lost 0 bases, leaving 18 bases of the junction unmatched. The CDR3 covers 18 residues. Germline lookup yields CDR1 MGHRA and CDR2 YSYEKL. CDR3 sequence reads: CASSQDRNPGLTPQEQYF. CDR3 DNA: TGCGCCAGCAGCCAAGATAGGAACCCGGGACTAACGCCGCAGGAGCAGTACTTC.